This TCR beta chain came from a study of CD8 T cells in ankylosing spondylitis. General study findings and limits: Reportedly, matched ankylosing spondylitis synovial fluid was significantly enriched for disease-linked clones. Disease-linked clones were CD8+ and relatively rare in peripheral blood. Apparently characteristic of ankylosing spondylitis blood was a TCR beta motif (under ten highly homologous variants).

TCRdb processed the 5' RACE reads anew with MiXCR; each CDR3 protein has one entry. The data contain about 30,000 distinct CDR3 sequences, 5.3% of them singletons. This clonotype was detected ten times or more. No antigen is known for it. The sequencing sample was made of blood, either unsorted or a sorted T cell fraction (not recorded which). The receptor was isolated from a female donor with ankylosing spondylitis or in good health (not recorded which).

The CDR3 region has the DNA TGTGCCAGCAGCGTAGGTTCCCGAAGACTAGCGTCCGGGGAGCTGTTTTTT. This sequence encodes CASSVGSRRLASGELFF. The rearrangement joins TRBV9 to TRBJ2-2; 8 bases fit TRBD2. Germline lookup yields CDR1 SGDLS and CDR2 YYNGEE. This CDR3 has 17 residues. Trimming took 0 bases from V and 6 from J; bases not matched to a gene: 10.